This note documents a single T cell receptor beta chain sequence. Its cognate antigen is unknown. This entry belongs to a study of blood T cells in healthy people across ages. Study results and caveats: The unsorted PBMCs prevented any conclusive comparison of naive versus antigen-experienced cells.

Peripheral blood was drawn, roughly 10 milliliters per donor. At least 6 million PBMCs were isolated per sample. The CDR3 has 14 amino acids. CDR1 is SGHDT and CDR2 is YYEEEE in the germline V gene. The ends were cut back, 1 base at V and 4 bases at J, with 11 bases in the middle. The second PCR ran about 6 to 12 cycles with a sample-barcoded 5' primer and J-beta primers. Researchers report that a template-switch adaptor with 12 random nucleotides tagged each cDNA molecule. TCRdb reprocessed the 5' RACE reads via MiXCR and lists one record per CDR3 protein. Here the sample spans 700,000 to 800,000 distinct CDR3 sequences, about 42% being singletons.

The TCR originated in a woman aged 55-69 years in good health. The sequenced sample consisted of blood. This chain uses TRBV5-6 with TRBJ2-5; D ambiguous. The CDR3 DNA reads TGTGCCAGCAGCTTGTGGTCGGCCGTAGAGACCCAGTACTTC. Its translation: CASSLWSAVETQYF.